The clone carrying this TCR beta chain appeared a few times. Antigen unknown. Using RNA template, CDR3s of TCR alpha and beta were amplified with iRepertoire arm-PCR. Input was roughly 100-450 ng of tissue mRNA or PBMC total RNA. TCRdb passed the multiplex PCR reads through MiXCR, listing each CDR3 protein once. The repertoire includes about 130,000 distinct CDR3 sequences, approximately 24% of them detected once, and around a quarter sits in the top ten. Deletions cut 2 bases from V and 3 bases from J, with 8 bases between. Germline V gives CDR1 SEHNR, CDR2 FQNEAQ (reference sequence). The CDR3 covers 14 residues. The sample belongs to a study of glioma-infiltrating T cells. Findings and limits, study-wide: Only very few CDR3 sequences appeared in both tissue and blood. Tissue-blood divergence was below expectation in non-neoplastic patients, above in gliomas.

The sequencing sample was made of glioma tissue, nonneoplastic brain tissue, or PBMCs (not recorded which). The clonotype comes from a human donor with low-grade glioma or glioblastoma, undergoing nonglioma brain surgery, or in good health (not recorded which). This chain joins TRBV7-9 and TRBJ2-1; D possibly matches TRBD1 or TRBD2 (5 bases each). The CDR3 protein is CASSLSGRYNEQFF. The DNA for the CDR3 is TGTGCCAGCAGCTTATCGGGGCGCTACAATGAGCAGTTCTTC.